These 5 T cell receptor beta chains originate from one sample sequenced in a study of blood T cell repertoires in COVID-19. Profiled with immunoSEQ multiplex PCR; TCRdb holds only in-frame clones, not every one. The data contain 100,000 or so clones, approximately 89% of them singletons. What was sequenced was peripheral blood. These receptors all stem from a woman aged 25 to 39 with acute or convalescent COVID-19.

The chain combines TRBV30 with TRBJ1-4; D is ambiguous. V was pared by 1 base and J by 7 bases, with 13 bases between. Germline V lookup: CDR1 GTSNPN, CDR2 SVGIG (reference sequence). This CDR3 region has 14 residues. The CDR3 spells CAWSGGGSGEKLFF. As DNA, the CDR3 is TGTGCCTGGAGTGGGGGAGGGTCGGGTGAAAAACTGTTTTTT. Full variable domain (remainder filled in from reference TRBV30 and TRBJ1-4): SQTIHQWPATLVQPVGSPLSLECTVEGTSNPNLYWYRQAAGRGLQLLFYSVGIGQISSEVPQNLSASRPQDRQFILSSKKLLLSDSGFYLCAWSGGGSGEKLFFGSGTQLSVL.

V usage is TRBV5-1 and J usage is TRBJ1-2, with 9 positions matching TRBD1. The J segment lost 4 bases and the V segment lost 4 bases, leaving 20 bases of the junction unmatched. The germline V gene has CDR1 SGHRS and CDR2 YFSETQ. This CDR3 is 19 amino acids long. In DNA, the CDR3 is TGCGCCAGCAGCAACCCGACCGGGACAGGGTGGTCAGCAGGCTATGGCTACACCTTC. Its protein product is CASSNPTGTGWSAGYGYTF.

For this clone: Additional DNA sequences in this sample encode the identical CDR3. The chain employs TRBV3-1 (or the pseudogene TRBV3-2) and TRBJ1-6; unclear D gene. The CDR3 covers 14 residues. Germline V lookup: CDR1 LGHDT, CDR2 YNNKEL (reference sequence). Trimming left V 1 base short and J 7 bases short, with 8 bases between. The CDR3 DNA reads as TGTGCCAGCAGCCAAGCTGTCAGGAATTCACCCCTCCACTTT. Residues: CASSQAVRNSPLHF.

The J gene is TRBJ2-1, the V gene TRBV7-3, with TRBD1 as a possible D gene (6 bases). Germline V gene data show CDR1 as SGHTA and CDR2 as FQGTGA. Trimming stripped 4 bases from V and 7 bases from J, with 11 bases between. The CDR3 runs to 13 residues. CDR3 nucleotides: TGTGCCAGCAGCTATACAGGGCCGAATGAGCAGTTCTTC. Protein product: CASSYTGPNEQFF.

The genes are TRBV24-1 and TRBJ1-2, with D tentatively TRBD1 (6 bases). The CDR3 runs to 14 residues. CDR1 KGHDR and CDR2 SFDVKD come from the germline V gene. Trimming removed 3 bases at V and 6 bases at J, with 13 bases between. CDR3 sequence (DNA): TGTGCCACCAGTGATCGTACAGGGCGACATGGCTACACCTTC. It encodes CATSDRTGRHGYTF.